The 6 T cell receptor beta chains listed next were all sequenced from one sample in a study of shared clonotypes between healthy human individuals. Profiling relied on immunoSEQ multiplex PCR, and the TCRdb table lists in-frame clones only, not all of them. The sample carries 2 million to 3 million clones, just over 90% recorded once. The sequencing sample was made of naive CD4+ T cells sorted from blood. This sample's subset: CD45RA+ positively selected. All receptors come from a man aged 18 to 30 in good health.

The chain has TRBV5-1 and TRBJ2-3; 9 bases agree with TRBD1. CDR3 size: 16 residues. V lost 4 bases, J lost 3 bases, and 9 bases stayed unmatched. Germline CDR1 SGHRS, CDR2 YFSETQ. The CDR3 nucleotides are TGCGCCAGCAGCCTGGGACAGGGATTGGTAACAGATACGCAGTATTTT. Amino acids: CASSLGQGLVTDTQYF.

This clone occurred once. The J gene is TRBJ2-3, the V gene TRBV5-1; D unclear. V gave up 0 bases and J gave up 5 bases, with 16 bases separating them. CDR3 size: 16 residues. The germline V gene encodes CDR1 SGHRS and CDR2 YFSETQ. This chain's CDR3 is CASSLAVTVGGDTQYF. The CDR3 coding sequence is TGCGCCAGCAGCTTGGCCGTGACGGTCGGCGGAGATACGCAGTATTTT. Variable domain in full (rest from reference TRBV5-1 and TRBJ2-3): KAGVTQTPRYLIKTRGQQVTLSCSPISGHRSVSWYQQTPGQGLQFLFEYFSETQRNKGNFPGRFSGRQFSNSRSEMNVSTLELGDSALYLCASSLAVTVGGDTQYFGPGTRLTVL.

V and J are TRBV7-9 and TRBJ1-2; D is unclear. This CDR3 is 13 amino acids long. The V gene lost 3 bases and the J gene lost 8 bases, with 13 bases spanning the gap. Germline V lookup: CDR1 SEHNR, CDR2 FQNEAQ (reference sequence). CDR3 DNA sequence: TGTGCCAGCAGCTTCCCAGCCGTGGGGGGCTACACCTTC. It codes for CASSFPAVGGYTF.

This sequence joins TRBV18 and TRBJ2-2; 11 bases are shared with TRBD2. V shed 3 bases and J 0 bases; nucleotides not matched to a gene: 6. Germline V gene sequence: CDR1 KGHSH, CDR2 LQKENI. This CDR3 is 18 amino acids long. The CDR3 nucleotides are TGTGCCAGCTCACCGACACTACTAGCGGGGGCGAACACCGGGGAGCTGTTTTTT. Protein product: CASSPTLLAGANTGELFF.

The V call is TRBV4-2, the J call TRBJ1-2, with D unresolved. The V gene lost 0 bases and the J gene lost 2 bases, with 10 bases spanning the gap. Germline V CDR1 and CDR2: LGHNA, YNFKEQ. The length of the CDR3 is 15 residues. In nucleotides, the CDR3 is TGTGCCAGCAGCCAAGATGCCACAAAGAACTATGGCTACACCTTC. Translated, it gives CASSQDATKNYGYTF.

The chain uses TRBV19 and TRBJ2-7; tentatively, D is TRBD1 or TRBD2 (5 bases each). Trimming cost V 5 bases and J 1 base, with 15 bases left between them. This CDR3 contains 15 residues. Germline CDR1 is LNHDA and CDR2 is SQIVND (reference sequence). Here the CDR3 reads CASSSGPRRSYEQYF. The CDR3 region has the DNA TGTGCCAGTAGTTCGGGGCCCCGGAGGTCCTACGAGCAGTACTTC.